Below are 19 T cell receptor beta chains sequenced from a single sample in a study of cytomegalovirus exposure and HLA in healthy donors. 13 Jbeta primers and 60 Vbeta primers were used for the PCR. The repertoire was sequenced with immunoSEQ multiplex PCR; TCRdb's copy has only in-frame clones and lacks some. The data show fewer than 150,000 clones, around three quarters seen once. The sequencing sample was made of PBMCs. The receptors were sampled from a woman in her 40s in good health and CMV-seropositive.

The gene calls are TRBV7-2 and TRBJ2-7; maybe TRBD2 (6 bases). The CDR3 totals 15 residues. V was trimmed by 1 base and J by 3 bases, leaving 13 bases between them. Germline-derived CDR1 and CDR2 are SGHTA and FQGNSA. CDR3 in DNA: TGTGCCAGCAGCTTAGAGGCGGGACCTTTCTACGAGCAGTACTTC. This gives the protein CASSLEAGPFYEQYF.

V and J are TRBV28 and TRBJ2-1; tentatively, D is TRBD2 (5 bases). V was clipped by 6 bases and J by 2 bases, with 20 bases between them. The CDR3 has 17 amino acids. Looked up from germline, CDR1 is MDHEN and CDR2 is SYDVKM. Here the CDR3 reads CASSPAGLTRTYNEQFF. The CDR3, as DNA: TGTGCCAGCAGCCCCGCGGGCCTCACCCGCACCTACAATGAGCAGTTCTTC.

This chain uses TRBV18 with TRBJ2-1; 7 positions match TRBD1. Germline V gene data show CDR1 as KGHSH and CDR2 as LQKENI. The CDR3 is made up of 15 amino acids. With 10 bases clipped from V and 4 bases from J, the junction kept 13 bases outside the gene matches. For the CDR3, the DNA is TGTGCCACCCATCTCCGGGACAGCCAATACAATGAGCAGTTCTTC. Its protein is CATHLRDSQYNEQFF.

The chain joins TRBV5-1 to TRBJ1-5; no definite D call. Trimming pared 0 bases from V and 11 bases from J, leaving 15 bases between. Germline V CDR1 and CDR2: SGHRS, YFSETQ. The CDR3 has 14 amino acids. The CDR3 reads CASSLDSHGSAQHF. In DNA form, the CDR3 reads TGCGCCAGCAGCTTGGACAGCCACGGATCGGCCCAGCATTTT.

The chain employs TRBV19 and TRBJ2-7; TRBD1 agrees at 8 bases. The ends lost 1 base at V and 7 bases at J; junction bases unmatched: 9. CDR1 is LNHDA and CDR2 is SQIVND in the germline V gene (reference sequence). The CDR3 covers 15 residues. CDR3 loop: CASSIGPQGAGEQYF. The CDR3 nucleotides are TGTGCCAGTAGTATAGGCCCGCAGGGGGCAGGGGAGCAGTACTTC.

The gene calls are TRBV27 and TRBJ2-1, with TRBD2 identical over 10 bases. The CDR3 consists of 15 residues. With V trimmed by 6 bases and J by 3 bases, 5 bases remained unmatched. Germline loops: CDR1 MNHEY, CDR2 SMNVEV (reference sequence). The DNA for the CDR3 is TGTGCCAGCAGACCTGTAGCGGGGGGCTACAATGAGCAGTTCTTC. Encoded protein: CASRPVAGGYNEQFF.

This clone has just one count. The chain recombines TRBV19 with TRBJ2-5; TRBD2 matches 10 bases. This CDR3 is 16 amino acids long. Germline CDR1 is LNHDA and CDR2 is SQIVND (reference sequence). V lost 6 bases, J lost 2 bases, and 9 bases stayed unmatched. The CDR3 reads CASRRTSGRLQETQYF. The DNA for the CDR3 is TGTGCCAGTAGAAGGACTAGCGGACGCCTACAAGAGACCCAGTACTTC.

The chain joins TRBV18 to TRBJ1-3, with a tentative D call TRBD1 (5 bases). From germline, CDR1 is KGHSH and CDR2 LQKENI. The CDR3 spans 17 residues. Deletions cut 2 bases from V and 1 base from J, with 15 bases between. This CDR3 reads CASSPEQGGPSGNTIYF. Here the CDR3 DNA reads TGTGCCAGCTCACCAGAGCAGGGCGGACCGTCTGGAAACACCATATATTTT.

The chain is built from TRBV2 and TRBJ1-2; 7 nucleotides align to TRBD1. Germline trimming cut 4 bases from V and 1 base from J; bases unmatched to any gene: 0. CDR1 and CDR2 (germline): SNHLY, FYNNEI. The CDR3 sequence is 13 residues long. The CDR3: CASSGDSNYGYTF. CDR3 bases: TGTGCCAGCAGTGGGGACAGTAACTATGGCTACACCTTC. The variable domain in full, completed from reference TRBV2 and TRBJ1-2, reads EPEVTQTPSHQVTQMGQEVILRCVPISNHLYFYWYRQILGQKVEFLVSFYNNEISEKSEIFDDQFSVERPDGSNFTLKIRSTKLEDSAMYFCASSGDSNYGYTFGSGTRLTVV.

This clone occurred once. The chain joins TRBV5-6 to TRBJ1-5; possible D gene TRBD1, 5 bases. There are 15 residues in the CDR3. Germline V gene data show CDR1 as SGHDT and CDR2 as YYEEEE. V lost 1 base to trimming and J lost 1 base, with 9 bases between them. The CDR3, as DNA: TGTGCCAGCAGCTTGTTAGGGGCGAGCAATCAGCCCCAGCATTTT. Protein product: CASSLLGASNQPQHF.

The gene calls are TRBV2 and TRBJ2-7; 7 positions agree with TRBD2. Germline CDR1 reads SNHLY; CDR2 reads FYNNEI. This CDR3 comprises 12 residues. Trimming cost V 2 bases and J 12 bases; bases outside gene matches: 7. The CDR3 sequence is CASSELRLAVYF. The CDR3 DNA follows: TGTGCCAGCAGTGAATTGAGGCTAGCGGTGTACTTC.

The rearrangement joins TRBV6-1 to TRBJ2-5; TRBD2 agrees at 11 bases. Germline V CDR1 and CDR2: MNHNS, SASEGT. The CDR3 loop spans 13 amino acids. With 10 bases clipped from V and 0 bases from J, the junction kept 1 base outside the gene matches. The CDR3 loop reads CATGLADQETQYF. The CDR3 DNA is TGTGCCACGGGACTAGCGGACCAAGAGACCCAGTACTTC.

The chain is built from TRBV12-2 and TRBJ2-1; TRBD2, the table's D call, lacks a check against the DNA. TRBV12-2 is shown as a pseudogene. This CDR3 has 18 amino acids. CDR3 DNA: TGTGCAAGTCGTCTTAGCATGGCCGGCGGTAGCTCCTACAATGAGCAGTTCTTC. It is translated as CASRLSMAGGSSYNEQFF.

In DNA, the CDR3 is TGTGCCACCAGCAGAGACGCCTACGAGCAGTACTTC. Encoded protein: CATSRDAYEQYF. V usage is TRBV15 and J usage is TRBJ2-7; no clear D gene. There are 12 residues in the CDR3. V dropped 0 bases and J dropped 2 bases, with 2 bases sitting between them. Germline lookup yields CDR1 LNHNV and CDR2 YYDKDF (reference sequence).

The CDR3 nucleotides are TGTGCCAGCTCACCGGGCCAGGGGGCCGGCACCGGGGAGCTGTTTTTT. Amino acids: CASSPGQGAGTGELFF. The J gene is TRBJ2-2, the V gene TRBV18, with 8 bases matching TRBD1. Germline CDR1 KGHSH, CDR2 LQKENI. Unmatched junction bases numbered 7, after V lost 3 bases and J lost 4 bases. The CDR3 has 16 amino acids. Looking up the rest from reference TRBV18 and TRBJ2-2 gives the full variable domain: NAGVMQNPRHLVRRRGQEARLRCSPMKGHSHVYWYRQLPEEGLKFMVYLQKENIIDESGMPKERFSAEFPKEGPSILRIQQVVRGDSAAYFCASSPGQGAGTGELFFGEGSRLTVL.

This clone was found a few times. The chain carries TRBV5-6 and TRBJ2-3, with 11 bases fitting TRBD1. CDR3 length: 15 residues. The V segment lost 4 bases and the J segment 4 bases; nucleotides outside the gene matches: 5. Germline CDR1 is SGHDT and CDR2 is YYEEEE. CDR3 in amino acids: CASSIRTGGPDTQYF. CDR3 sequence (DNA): TGTGCCAGCAGCATCCGGACAGGGGGCCCAGATACGCAGTATTTT.

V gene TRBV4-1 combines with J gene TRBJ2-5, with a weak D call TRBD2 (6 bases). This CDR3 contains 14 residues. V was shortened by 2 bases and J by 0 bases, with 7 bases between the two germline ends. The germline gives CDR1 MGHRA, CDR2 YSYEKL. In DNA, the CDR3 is TGCGCCAGCAGCCAATGGGGGGACCAAGAGACCCAGTACTTC. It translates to CASSQWGDQETQYF.

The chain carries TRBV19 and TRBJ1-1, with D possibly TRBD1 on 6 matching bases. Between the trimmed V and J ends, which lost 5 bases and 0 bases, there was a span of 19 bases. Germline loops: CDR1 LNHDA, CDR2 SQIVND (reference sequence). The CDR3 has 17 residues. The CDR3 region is CASSSHRAATLNTEAFF. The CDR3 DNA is TGTGCCAGTAGTTCCCACAGGGCCGCGACCCTGAACACTGAAGCTTTCTTT.

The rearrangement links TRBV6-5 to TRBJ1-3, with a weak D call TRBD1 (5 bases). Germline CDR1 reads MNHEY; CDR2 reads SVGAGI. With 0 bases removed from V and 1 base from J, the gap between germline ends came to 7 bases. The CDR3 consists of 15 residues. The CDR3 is CASSYSGTSGNTIYF. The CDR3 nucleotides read TGTGCCAGCAGTTACTCCGGGACTTCTGGAAACACCATATATTTT.